This T cell receptor (beta chain) stems from a study of long-term antiretroviral therapy in people with HIV (dated by TCRdb to the early 2020s). General notes on the study: The earliest samples were collected roughly a decade before the 2015 WHO recommendation for immediate ART, at a time when ART was usually postponed until CD4 counts fell. Test extractions of a monoclonal T-cell line alongside under 35 polyclonal samples showed no cross-contamination during QIAcube processing. From fewer than 35 adults with confirmed HIV infection, the cohort provided under 200 cryopreserved PBMC samples, gathered serially across a mean of about six years (range 1-12). About 40% of the 30 participants with HIV were female. A retrospective serial study tested whether ART initiation and durable HIV suppression were associated with changes in peripheral blood TRB repertoire composition and diversity.

V is cut by 0 bases and J by 6 bases, and the space between the germline ends is 8 bases. The CDR1 and CDR2 encoded by the germline V gene are MGHRA and YSYEKL. From the cysteine up to the phenylalanine, the CDR3 has a length of 13 residues. The DNA shown is the 39-base CDR3, in frame from base 1. Participants were included only if at least one PBMC sample before ART initiation and at least two post-ART samples were available. Every participant with HIV received treatment in the United States of America. Before DNA extraction, cryopreserved samples containing about 0.9-10 million PBMC were thawed and washed. At the time of the earliest PBMC sample, participants with HIV were aged between 23 and 54 years. Each participant contributed PBMC samples from 1-4 timepoints before ART initiation and 2-8 timepoints after ART initiation, with a median of 7 samples. Serial HIV viral load, CD4+ T-cell count, ART history and demographic data were obtained for every participant. A Qiagen kit on a QIAcube was used to extract genomic DNA from unsorted PBMC, with samples processed in batches of 12.

The study at large found these results: Since PBMC availability was limited, sequencing covered only the TCR beta chain, with no alpha chain pairing. Expanded TRB clones identified before ART initiation dominated the repertoire at all time points, although this dominance fluctuated and declined in many PLHIV after ART. Narrower CDR3 length ranges were observed in HIV repertoires than in controls, and an antigen-experienced repertoire with only a slight naive shift after ART was suggested by the network structure. Inferences about post-ART repertoire changes are limited because no data were available on ART adherence, viral resistance or therapy changes. Because pre-ART samples had limited cell numbers, unsorted PBMC were profiled rather than sorted CD4+ and CD8+ T cells. Starting ART was linked to a significant rise in TRB diversity, yet even with long-term ART the diversity remained significantly lower than in transplant donor controls. The samples span the years 2004 to 2017, and the ART regimens used may be less effective than current regimens.

This clone was picked up a small number of times. Its antigen is unknown. Base quality data are lacking; no much larger clone is found one base away. The immunoSEQ hsTCRB v3.0 assay was used at survey level resolution to sequence the TRB variable region. A depth of roughly 35,000-50,000 T-cell genomes per sample was targeted for TRB sequencing. An Illumina MiSeq with a v3 150-cycle kit was used to sequence the pooled TRB libraries. The published analysis was carried out like this. Repertoire analysis was run in R within a reproducible Nextflow workflow that covered QC, data transformation and analysis. LymphoSeq2, an R package for AIRR-Seq data exploration, was used to implement custom analyses. Several samples yielding fewer than 5000 total TRB sequences were excluded, leaving 188 analyzed HIV repertoires. Among the roughly 190 retained HIV repertoires, 55 to 65 were collected before ART initiation and 120 to 130 were collected after ART initiation. Repertoires were downsampled to 5000 TRB nucleotide sequences, with summary statistics averaged over 100 downsampling iterations. The analysis kept only TRB sequences whose CDR3 regions were at least seven amino acids long. Diversity was assessed using a clonality score derived from Shannon entropy and using the Gini coefficient. In repertoire networks, the top 5000 CDR3 amino acid sequences were linked whenever an edit distance of one separated two sequences. Antigen specificity groups and MHC restriction were predicted for TRB CDR3 amino acid sequences with GLIPH2. To flag known CMV, EBV, HIV or tissue antigen associations, CDR3 amino acid sequences were matched against VDJdb and McPAS-TCR. Pre-ART, post-ART and control groups were compared with Wilcoxon signed-rank tests and Holm-Bonferroni correction. The table was pulled from immuneACCESS by TCRdb, which kept in-frame rearrangements only. Such tables lose some clones; where checked, under half of the loss comes from unresolved V genes, and the rest has no known cause. Clone size and V and J calls were adopted from that table, with D and trimming inferred from the DNA. Recorded for this sample are 30,000 or so clones; around 85% of them occurred a single time. The ten largest clonotypes hold approximately 3.8% of the sample.

The V and J genes are TRBV4-1 and TRBJ1-2, with the D gene too uncertain to name. The starting material was unsorted PBMCs, obtained 0.8 years before starting antiretroviral therapy. This sequence originates from a man between 18 and 29 years old with HIV. CDR3 sequence: CASSQDPFHGYTF. In nucleotides, the sequence is TGCGCCAGCAGCCAAGATCCATTCCATGGCTACACCTTC.